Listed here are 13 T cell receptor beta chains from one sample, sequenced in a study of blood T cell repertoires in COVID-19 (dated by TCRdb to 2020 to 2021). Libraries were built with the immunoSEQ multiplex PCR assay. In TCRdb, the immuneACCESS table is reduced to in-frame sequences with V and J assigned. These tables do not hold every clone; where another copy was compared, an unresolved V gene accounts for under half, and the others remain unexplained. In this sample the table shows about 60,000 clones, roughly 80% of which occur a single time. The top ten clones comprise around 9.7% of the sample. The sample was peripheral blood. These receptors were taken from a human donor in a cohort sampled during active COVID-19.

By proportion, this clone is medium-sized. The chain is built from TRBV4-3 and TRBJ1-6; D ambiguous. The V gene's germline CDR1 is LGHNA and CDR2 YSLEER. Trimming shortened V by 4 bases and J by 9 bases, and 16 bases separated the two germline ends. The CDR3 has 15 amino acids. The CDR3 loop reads CASSPSGPGSSPLHF. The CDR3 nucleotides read TGCGCCAGCAGCCCAAGCGGCCCTGGGAGTTCACCCCTCCACTTT.

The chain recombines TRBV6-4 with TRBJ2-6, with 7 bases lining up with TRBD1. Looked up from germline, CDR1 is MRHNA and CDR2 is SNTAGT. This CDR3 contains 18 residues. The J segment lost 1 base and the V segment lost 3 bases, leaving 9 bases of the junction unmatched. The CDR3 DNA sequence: TGTGCCAGCAGTGATAGCTCACAGGGGCTGTCTGGGGCCAACGTCCTGACTTTC. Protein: CASSDSSQGLSGANVLTF.

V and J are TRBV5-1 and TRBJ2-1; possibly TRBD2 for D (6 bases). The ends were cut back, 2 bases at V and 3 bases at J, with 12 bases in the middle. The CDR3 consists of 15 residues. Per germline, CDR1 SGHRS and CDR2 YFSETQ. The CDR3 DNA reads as TGCGCCAGCAGCTTTAGGACTACCCGCTACAATGAGCAGTTCTTC. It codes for CASSFRTTRYNEQFF.

The DNA for the CDR3 is TGTGCCACCAGTGATTTGGGGCAGGGGTACGAGCAGTACTTC. Its protein is CATSDLGQGYEQYF. This rearrangement joins TRBV24-1 to TRBJ2-7; possible D gene TRBD1, 6 bases. The CDR3 has 14 amino acids. CDR1 and CDR2 from the germline V gene are KGHDR and SFDVKD. V lost 0 bases and J lost 4, with 9 bases in between.

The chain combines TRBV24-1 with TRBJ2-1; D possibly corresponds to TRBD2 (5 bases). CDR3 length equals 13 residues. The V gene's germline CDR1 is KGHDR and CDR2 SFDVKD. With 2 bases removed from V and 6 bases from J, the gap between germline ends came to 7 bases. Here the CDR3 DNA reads TGTGCCACCAGTGATTGGACTCTCAATGAGCAGTTCTTC. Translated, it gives CATSDWTLNEQFF.

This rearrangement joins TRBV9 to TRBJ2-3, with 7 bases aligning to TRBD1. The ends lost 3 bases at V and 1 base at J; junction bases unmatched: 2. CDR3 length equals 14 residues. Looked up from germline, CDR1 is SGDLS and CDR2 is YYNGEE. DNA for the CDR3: TGTGCCAGCAGCGGAGGACAGGGCACAGATACGCAGTATTTT. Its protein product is CASSGGQGTDTQYF. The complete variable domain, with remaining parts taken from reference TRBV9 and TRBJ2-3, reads DSGVTQTPKHLITATGQRVTLRCSPRSGDLSVYWYQQSLDQGLQFLIQYYNGEERAKGNILERFSAQQFPDLHSELNLSSLELGDSALYFCASSGGQGTDTQYFGPGTRLTVL.

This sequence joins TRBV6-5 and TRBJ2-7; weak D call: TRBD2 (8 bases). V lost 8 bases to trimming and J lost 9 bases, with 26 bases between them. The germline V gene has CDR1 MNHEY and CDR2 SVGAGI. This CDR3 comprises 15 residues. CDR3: CASGGRGQARGGQYF. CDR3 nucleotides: TGTGCCAGCGGGGGCCGCGGACAGGCCCGGGGGGGGCAGTACTTC.

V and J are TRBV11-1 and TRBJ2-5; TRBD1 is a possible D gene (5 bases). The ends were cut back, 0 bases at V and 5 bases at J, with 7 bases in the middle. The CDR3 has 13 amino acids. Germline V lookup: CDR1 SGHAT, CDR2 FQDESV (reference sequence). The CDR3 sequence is CASSLAGVETQYF. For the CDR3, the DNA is TGTGCCAGCAGCTTAGCAGGGGTCGAGACCCAGTACTTC.

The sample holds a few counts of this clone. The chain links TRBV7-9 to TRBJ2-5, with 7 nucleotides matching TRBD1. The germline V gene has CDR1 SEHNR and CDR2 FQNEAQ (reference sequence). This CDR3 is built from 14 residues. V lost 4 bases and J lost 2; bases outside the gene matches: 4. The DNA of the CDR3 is TGTGCCAGCAGCTCCCGGACAGGACAAGAGACCCAGTACTTC. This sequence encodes CASSSRTGQETQYF.

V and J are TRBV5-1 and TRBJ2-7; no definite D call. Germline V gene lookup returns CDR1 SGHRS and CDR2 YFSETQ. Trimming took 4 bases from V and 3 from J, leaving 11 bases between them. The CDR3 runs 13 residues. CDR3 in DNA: TGCGCCAGCAGCACTGTCAGGAACTACGAGCAGTACTTC. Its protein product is CASSTVRNYEQYF.

The CDR3 is CASSPLMMGSSYEQYF. DNA of the CDR3: TGTGCCAGCTCTCCCCTCATGATGGGGAGCTCCTACGAGCAGTACTTC. This chain links TRBV18 with TRBJ2-7; maybe TRBD2 (5 bases). Germline loops: CDR1 KGHSH, CDR2 LQKENI. The CDR3 length is 16 residues. The V gene lost 6 bases and the J gene lost 0 bases, with 18 bases spanning the gap.

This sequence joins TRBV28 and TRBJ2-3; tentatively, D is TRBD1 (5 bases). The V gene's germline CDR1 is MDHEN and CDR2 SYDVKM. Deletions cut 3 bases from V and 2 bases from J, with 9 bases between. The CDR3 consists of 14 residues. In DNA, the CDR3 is TGTGCCAGCAGTTTCAGGGAAAACACAGATACGCAGTATTTT. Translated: CASSFRENTDTQYF.

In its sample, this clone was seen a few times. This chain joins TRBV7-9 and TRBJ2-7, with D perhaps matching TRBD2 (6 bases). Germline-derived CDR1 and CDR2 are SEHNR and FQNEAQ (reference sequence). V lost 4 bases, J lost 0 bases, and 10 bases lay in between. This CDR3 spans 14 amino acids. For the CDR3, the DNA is TGTGCCAGCAGCTCGGGGGACGGCTCCTACGAGCAGTACTTC. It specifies CASSSGDGSYEQYF.